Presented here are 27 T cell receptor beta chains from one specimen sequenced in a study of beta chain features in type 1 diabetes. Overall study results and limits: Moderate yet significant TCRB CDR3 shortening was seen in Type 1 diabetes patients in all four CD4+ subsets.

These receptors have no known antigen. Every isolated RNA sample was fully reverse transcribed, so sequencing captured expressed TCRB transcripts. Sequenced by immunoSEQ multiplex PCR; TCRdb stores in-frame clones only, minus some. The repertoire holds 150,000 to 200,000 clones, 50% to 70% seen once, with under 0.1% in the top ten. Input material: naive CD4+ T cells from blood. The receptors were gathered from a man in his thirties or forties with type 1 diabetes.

The CDR3 DNA follows: TGTGCCAGCAGCTTAGGACTAGCGGGGGCCCCAGATACGCAGTATTTT. Its protein product is CASSLGLAGAPDTQYF. This rearrangement joins TRBV7-2 to TRBJ2-3; 12 positions agree with TRBD2. Trimming cost V 1 base and J 4 bases; bases outside gene matches: 3. This CDR3 has 16 amino acids. CDR1 is SGHTA and CDR2 is FQGNSA in the germline V gene.

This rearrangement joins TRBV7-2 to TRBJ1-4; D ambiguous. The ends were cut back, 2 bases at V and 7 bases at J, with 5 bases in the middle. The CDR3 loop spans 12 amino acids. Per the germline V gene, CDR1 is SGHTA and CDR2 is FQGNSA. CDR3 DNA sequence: TGTGCCAGCAGCTTATTTGCTGAAAAACTGTTTTTT. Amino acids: CASSLFAEKLFF.

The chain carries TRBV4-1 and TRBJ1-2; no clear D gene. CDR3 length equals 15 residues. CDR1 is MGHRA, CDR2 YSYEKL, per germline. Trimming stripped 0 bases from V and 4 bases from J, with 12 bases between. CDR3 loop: CASSQEETEFYGYTF. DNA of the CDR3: TGCGCCAGCAGCCAAGAAGAAACGGAATTCTATGGCTACACCTTC.

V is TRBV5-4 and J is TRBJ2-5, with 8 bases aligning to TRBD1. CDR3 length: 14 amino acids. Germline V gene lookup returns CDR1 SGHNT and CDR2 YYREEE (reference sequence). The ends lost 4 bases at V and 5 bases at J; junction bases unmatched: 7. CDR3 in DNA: TGTGCCAGCAGCACCTGGACAGGGTCCGAGACCCAGTACTTC. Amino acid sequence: CASSTWTGSETQYF.

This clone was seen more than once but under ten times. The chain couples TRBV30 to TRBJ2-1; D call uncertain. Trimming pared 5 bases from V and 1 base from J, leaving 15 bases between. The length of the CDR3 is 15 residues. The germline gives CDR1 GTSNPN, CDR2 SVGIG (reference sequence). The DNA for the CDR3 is TGTGCCTGGGGTGGGTCAGAAGGGTCCTACAATGAGCAGTTCTTC. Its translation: CAWGGSEGSYNEQFF.

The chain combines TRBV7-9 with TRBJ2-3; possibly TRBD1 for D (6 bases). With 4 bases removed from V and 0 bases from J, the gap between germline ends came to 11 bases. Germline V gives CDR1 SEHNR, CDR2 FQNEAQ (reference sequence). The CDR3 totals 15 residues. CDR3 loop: CASSSTGSSTDTQYF. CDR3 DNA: TGTGCCAGCAGCTCGACAGGTTCTAGCACAGATACGCAGTATTTT.

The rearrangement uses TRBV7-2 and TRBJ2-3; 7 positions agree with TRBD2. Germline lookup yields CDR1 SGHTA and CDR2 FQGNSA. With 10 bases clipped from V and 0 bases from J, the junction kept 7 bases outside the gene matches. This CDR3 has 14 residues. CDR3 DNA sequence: TGTGCCACCCTGAGGCGGGGGAGCACAGATACGCAGTATTTT. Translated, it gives CATLRRGSTDTQYF.

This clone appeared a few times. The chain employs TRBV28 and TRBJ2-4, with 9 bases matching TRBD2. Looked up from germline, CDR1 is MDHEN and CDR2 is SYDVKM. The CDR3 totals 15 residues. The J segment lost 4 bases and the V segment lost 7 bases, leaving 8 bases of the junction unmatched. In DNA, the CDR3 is TGTGCCAGCAACGTGGGACTAGCCCCAAAAAACATTCAGTACTTC. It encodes CASNVGLAPKNIQYF. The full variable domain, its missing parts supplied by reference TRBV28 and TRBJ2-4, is DVKVTQSSRYLVKRTGEKVFLECVQDMDHENMFWYRQDPGLGLRLIYFSYDVKMKEKGDIPEGYSVSREKKERFSLILESASTNQTSMYLCASNVGLAPKNIQYFGAGTRLSVL.

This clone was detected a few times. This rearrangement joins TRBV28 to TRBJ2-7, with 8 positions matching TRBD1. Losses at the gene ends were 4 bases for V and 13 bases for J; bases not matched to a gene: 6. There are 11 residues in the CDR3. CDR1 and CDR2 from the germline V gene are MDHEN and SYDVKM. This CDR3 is CASSYRTGTYF. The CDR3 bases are TGTGCCAGCAGTTATAGGACAGGGACATACTTC.

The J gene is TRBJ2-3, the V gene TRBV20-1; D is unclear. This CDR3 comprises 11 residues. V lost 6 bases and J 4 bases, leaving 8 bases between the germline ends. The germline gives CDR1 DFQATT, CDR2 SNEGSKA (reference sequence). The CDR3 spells CSAAAPDTQYF. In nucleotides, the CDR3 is TGCAGTGCCGCAGCCCCAGATACGCAGTATTTT.

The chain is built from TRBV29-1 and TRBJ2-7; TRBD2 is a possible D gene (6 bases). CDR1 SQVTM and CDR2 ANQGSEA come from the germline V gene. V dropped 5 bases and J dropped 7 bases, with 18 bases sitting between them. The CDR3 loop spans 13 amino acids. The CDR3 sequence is CSVSRGGSGEQYF. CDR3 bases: TGCAGCGTTTCCCGAGGAGGGTCGGGGGAGCAGTACTTC.

DNA of the CDR3: TGCAGCGTTGCCTCCGGGACAGGGCGGCAGACCCAGTACTTC. Translating gives CSVASGTGRQTQYF. V and J are TRBV29-1 and TRBJ2-5; TRBD1 matches 9 bases. The ends lost 4 bases at V and 6 bases at J; junction bases unmatched: 9. Germline CDR1 is SQVTM and CDR2 is ANQGSEA. The CDR3 extends over 14 amino acids.

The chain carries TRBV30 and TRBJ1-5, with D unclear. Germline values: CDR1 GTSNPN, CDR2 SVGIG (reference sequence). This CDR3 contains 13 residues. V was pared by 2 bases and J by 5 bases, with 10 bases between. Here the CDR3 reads CAWSSSEDQPQHF. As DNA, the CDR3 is TGTGCCTGGAGTTCATCAGAAGATCAGCCCCAGCATTTT.

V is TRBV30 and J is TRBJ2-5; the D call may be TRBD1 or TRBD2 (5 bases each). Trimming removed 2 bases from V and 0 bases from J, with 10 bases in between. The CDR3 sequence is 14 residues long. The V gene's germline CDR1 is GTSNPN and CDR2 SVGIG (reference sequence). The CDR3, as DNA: TGTGCCTGGAGTCAGGGAGATTACCAAGAGACCCAGTACTTC. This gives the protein CAWSQGDYQETQYF.

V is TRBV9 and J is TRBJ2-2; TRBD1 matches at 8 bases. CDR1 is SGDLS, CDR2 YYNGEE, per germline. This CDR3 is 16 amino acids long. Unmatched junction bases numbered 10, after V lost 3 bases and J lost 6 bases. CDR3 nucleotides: TGTGCCAGCAGCGCCCTGGACAGGGTAGGGGCCGGGGAGCTGTTTTTT. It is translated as CASSALDRVGAGELFF.

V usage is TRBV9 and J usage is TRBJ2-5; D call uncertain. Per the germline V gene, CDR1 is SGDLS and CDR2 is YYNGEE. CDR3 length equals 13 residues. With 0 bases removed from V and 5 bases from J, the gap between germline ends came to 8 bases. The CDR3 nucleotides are TGTGCCAGCAGCGTAGCTTACAGCGAGACCCAGTACTTC. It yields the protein CASSVAYSETQYF.

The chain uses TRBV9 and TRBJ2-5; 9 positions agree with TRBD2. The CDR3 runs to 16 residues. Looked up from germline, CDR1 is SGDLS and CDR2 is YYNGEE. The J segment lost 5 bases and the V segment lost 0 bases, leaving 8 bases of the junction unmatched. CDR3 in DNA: TGTGCCAGCAGCGTAGAAAGTTCGCTAGCGGGGGAGACCCAGTACTTC. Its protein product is CASSVESSLAGETQYF.

CDR3 bases: TGCAGTGCTGAGCGGGTTGAGACCCAGTACTTC. Protein product: CSAERVETQYF. This chain connects TRBV20-1 to TRBJ2-5, with D possibly TRBD2 on 6 matching bases. This CDR3 comprises 11 residues. Germline CDR1 and CDR2: DFQATT and SNEGSKA (reference sequence). V dropped 5 bases and J dropped 5 bases, with 9 bases sitting between them.

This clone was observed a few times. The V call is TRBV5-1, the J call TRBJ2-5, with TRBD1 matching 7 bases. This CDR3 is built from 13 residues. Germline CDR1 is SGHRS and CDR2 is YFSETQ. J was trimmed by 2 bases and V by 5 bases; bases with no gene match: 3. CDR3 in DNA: TGCGCCAGCAGAGGGACAGAGCAAGAGACCCAGTACTTC. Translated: CASRGTEQETQYF.

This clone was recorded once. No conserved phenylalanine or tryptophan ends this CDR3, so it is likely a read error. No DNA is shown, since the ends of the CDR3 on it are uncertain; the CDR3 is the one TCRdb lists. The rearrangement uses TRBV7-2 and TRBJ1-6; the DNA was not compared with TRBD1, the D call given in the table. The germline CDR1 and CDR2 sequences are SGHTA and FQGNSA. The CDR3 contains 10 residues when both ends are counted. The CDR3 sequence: CASSSKTTPR.

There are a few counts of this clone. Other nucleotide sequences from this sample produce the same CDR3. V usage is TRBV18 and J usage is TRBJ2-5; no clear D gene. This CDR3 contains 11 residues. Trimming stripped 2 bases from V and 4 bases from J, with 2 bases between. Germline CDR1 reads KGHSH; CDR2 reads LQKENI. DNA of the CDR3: TGTGCCAGCTCACCAGGAGAGACCCAGTACTTC. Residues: CASSPGETQYF.

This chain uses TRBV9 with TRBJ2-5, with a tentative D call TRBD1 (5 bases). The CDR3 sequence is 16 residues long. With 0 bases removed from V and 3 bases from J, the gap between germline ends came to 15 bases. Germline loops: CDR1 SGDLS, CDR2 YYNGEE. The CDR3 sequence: CASSVGPAGLKETQYF. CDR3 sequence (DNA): TGTGCCAGCAGCGTAGGCCCCGCAGGGCTTAAAGAGACCCAGTACTTC.

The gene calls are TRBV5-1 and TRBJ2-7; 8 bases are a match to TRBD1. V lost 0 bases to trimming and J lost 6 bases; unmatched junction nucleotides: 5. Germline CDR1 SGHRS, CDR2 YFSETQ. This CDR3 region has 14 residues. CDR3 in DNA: TGCGCCAGCAGCTTGGAGGGCAGGGGGCCCGAGCAGTACTTC. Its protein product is CASSLEGRGPEQYF.

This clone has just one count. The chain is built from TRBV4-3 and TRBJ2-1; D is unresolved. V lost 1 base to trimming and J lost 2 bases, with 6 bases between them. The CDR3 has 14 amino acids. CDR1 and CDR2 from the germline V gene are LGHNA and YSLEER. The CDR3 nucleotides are TGCGCCAGCAGCCAAGGTGGCACCTACAATGAGCAGTTCTTC. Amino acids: CASSQGGTYNEQFF.

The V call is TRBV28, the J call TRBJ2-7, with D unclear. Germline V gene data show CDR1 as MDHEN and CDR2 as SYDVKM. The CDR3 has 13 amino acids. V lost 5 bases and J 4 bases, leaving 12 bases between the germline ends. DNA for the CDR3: TGTGCCAGCAGTGGGCCCCTAGGATACGAGCAGTACTTC. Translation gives CASSGPLGYEQYF.

CDR3 DNA: TGTGCCATCAGTACGGGACAGGGACTACCAAATGAGCAGTTCTTC. It codes for CAISTGQGLPNEQFF. V usage is TRBV10-3 and J usage is TRBJ2-1; 9 bases fit TRBD1. This CDR3 spans 15 amino acids. Losses at the gene ends were 5 bases for V and 7 bases for J; bases not matched to a gene: 9. Germline CDR1 reads ENHRY; CDR2 reads SYGVKD.

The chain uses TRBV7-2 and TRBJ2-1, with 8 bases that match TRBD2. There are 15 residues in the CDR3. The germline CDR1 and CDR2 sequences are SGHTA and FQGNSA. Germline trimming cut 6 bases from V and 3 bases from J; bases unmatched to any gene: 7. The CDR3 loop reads CASREAGGNYNEQFF. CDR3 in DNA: TGTGCCAGCAGAGAGGCGGGGGGCAACTACAATGAGCAGTTCTTC.